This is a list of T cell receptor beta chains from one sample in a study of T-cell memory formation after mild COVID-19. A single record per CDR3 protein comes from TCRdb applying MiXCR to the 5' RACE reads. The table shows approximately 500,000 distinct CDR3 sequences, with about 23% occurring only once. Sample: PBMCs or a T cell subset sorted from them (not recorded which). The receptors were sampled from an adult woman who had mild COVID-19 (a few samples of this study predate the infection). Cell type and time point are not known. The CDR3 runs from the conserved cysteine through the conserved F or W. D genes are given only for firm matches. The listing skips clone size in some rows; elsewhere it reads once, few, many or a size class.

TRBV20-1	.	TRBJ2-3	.	TGCAGTGCTGGACCTCGGCGGTCCACAGATACGCAGTATTTT	CSAGPRRSTDTQYF
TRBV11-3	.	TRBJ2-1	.	TGTGCCAGCAGCTTATTAGGGCTAGCCGTAAATCAGTTCTTC	CASSLLGLAVNQFF
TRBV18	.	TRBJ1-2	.	TGTGCCAGCTCACCCATGGCGGGCGCCTATGGCTACACCTTC	CASSPMAGAYGYTF
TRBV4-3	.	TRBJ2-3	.	TGCGCCAGCAGCCAAGAGCACCGAGACACAGATACGCAGTATTTT	CASSQEHRDTDTQYF
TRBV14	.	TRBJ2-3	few	TGTGCCAGCAGCGCCGGGGCAGAGGTCTTCACAGATACGCAGTATTTT	CASSAGAEVFTDTQYF
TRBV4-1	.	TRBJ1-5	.	TGCGCCAGCAGCCAAGAAAGGGGGGACAATCAGCCCCAGCATTTT	CASSQERGDNQPQHF
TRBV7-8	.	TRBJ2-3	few	TGTGCCAGCAGCTCGACTATACCTACTAGCACAGATACGCAGTATTTT	CASSSTIPTSTDTQYF
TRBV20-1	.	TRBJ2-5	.	TGCAGTGCTGTGGCCGGGACTCAGGTAGAGACCCAGTACTTC	CSAVAGTQVETQYF
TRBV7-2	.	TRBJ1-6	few	TGTGCCAGCAGCGGACGGGTCTCGAATTCACCCCTCCACTTT	CASSGRVSNSPLHF
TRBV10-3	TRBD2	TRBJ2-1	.	TGTGCCATCAGTGAGGAGCGGGGGGCGTACAATGAGCAGTTCTTC	CAISEERGAYNEQFF
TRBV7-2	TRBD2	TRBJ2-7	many	TGTGCCAGCAGCTTACAGAGGCGGGAGGGCCTGAACTTC	CASSLQRREGLNF
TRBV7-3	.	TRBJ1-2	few	TGTGCCAGCAGCTTAACCGGCAAAGCTAACTATGGCTACACCTTC	CASSLTGKANYGYTF
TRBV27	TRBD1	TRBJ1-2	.	TGTGCCAGCAGGAAACAGGGGGCTGGCTACACCTTC	CASRKQGAGYTF
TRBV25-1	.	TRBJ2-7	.	TGTGCCAGCAGCGAGCCCGGGGGTGGGGGCTCCTACGAGCAGTACTTC	CASSEPGGGGSYEQYF
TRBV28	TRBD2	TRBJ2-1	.	TGTGCCAGCACTCCCGGGGGGAATGAGCAGTTCTTC	CASTPGGNEQFF
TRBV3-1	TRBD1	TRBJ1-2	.	TGTGCCAGCAGCAAGGGACAGCAGAGCTATGGCTACACCTTC	CASSKGQQSYGYTF
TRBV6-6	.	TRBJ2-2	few	TGTGCCAGCAGTTACGGGCTAGACCGGGCAGGGGAGCTGTTTTTT	CASSYGLDRAGELFF
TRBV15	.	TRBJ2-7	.	TGTGCCACCAGCAGGATACTCTACTACGAGCAGTACTTC	CATSRILYYEQYF
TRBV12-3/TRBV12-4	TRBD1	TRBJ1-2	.	TGTGCCAGCAGTTACATAACAGGGGGCTTTGGCTACACCTTC	CASSYITGGFGYTF
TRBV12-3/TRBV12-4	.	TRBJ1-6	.	TGTGCCAGCAGAGAGGACCGGTTCAATTCACCCCTCCACTTT	CASREDRFNSPLHF
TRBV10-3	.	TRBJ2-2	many	TGTGCCACGAGGGACACCGGGGAGCTGTTTTTT	CATRDTGELFF
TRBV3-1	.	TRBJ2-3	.	TGTGCCAGCAGCCAAGAAGGGGCCCGCACAGATACGCAGTATTTT	CASSQEGARTDTQYF
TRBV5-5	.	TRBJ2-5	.	TGTGCCAGCAGCTTAGTCCTGCCGGGGCAAGAGACCCAGTACTTC	CASSLVLPGQETQYF
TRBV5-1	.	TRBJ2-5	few	TGCGCCAGCAGCTTCGACCCCTCCGCCGAGACCCAGTACTTC	CASSFDPSAETQYF
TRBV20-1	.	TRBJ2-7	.	TGCAGTGCTAGGGCAGGTCAGACCTGGGTCTACGAGCAGTACTTC	CSARAGQTWVYEQYF
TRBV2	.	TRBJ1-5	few	TGTGCCAGCAGTGAAAGTAAAGACAGAAGAGGGGAGGTCCAGCATTTT	CASSESKDRRGEVQHF
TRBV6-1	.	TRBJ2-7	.	TGTGCCAGCAGTGAATGGGGCGAGCAGTACTTC	CASSEWGEQYF
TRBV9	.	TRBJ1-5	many	TGTGCCAGCAGCGTAGACGGGGCCAATCAGCCCCAGCATTTT	CASSVDGANQPQHF
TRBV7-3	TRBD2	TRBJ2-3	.	TGTGCCAGCAGCCACCTGACTAGCGGGAACACAGATACGCAGTATTTT	CASSHLTSGNTDTQYF
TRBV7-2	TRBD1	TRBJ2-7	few	TGTGCCAGCAGCGAGCCGGGACAGGGGGCAGGCGAGCAGTACTTC	CASSEPGQGAGEQYF
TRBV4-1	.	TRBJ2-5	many	TGCGCCAGCAGTTTCAATTTCCGGGACACCCAAGAGACCCAGTACTTC	CASSFNFRDTQETQYF
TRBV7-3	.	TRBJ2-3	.	TGTGCCAGCAGCTTGGAAGCCGGTACGCAGTATTTT	CASSLEAGTQYF
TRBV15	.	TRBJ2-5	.	TGTGCCACCAGCAGCAAGGGTGGGGAAGGAGAGACCCAGTACTTC	CATSSKGGEGETQYF
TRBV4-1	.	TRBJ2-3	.	TGCGCCAGCAGCCAGGTAGGGGGGGCCTCTAGCACAGATACGCAGTATTTT	CASSQVGGASSTDTQYF
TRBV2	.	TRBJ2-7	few	TGTGCCAGCAGACAGTCCTACGAGCAGTACTTC	CASRQSYEQYF
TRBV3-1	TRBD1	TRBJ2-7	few	TGTGCCAGCAGCCAAGACGACAGGGCCGAGCAGTACTTC	CASSQDDRAEQYF
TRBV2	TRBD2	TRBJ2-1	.	TGTGCCAGCAGGTTAGCGGGAAGGACCTACAATGAGCAGTTCTTC	CASRLAGRTYNEQFF
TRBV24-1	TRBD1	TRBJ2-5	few	TGTGCCACCAGTGAGCTGGGACAGGCGGCTCGACAGTACTTC	CATSELGQAARQYF
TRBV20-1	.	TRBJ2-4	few	TGCAGTGCTAGAGATTGGAGTGAATATAAAAACATTCAGTACTTC	CSARDWSEYKNIQYF
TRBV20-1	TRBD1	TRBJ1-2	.	TGCAGTGCCCCAGGGGCAGGGGGCGTCGGCTACACCTTC	CSAPGAGGVGYTF
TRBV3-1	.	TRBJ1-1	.	TGTGCCAGCAGCCAAGTTCCGGGGGTTCGGGCTGAAGCTTTCTTT	CASSQVPGVRAEAFF
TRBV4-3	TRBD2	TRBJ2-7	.	TGCGCCAGCAGCCAAGTTGAGCGGGAGGGCTACGAGCAGTACTTC	CASSQVEREGYEQYF
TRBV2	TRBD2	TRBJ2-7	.	TGTGCCAGCAGTGCTAGCGGGGGGCTAACCTACGAGCAGTACTTC	CASSASGGLTYEQYF